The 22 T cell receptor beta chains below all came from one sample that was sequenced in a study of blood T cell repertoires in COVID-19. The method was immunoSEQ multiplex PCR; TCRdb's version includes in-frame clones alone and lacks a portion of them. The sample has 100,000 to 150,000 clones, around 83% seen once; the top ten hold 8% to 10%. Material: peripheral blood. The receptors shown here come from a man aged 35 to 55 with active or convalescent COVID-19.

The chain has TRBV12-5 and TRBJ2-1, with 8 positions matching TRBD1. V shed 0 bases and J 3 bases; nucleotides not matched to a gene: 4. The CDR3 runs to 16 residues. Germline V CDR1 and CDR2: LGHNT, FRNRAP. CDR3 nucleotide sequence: TGTGCTAGTGGTTTGGTACAGGACAGGGTCTACAATGAGCAGTTCTTC. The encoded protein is CASGLVQDRVYNEQFF.

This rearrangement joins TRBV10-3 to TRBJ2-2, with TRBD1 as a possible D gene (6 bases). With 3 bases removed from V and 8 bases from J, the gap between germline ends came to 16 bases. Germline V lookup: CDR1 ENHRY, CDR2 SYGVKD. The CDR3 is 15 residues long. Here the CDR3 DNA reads TGTGCCATCAGTGAATCCAGGGGATCCGAGGGGGAGCTGTTTTTT. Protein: CAISESRGSEGELFF.

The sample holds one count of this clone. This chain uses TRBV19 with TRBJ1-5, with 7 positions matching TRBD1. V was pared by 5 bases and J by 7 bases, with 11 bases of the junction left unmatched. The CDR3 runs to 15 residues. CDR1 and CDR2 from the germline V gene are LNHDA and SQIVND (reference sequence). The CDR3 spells CASSPQQGNWQPQHF. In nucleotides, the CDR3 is TGTGCCAGTAGTCCCCAACAGGGGAACTGGCAGCCCCAGCATTTT. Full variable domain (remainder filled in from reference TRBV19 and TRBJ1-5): DGGITQSPKYLFRKEGQNVTLSCEQNLNHDAMYWYRQDPGQGLRLIYYSQIVNDFQKGDIAEGYSVSREKKESFPLTVTSAQKNPTAFYLCASSPQQGNWQPQHFGDGTRLSIL.

CDR3: CASSFSSGGLKTQYF. In DNA form, the CDR3 reads TGTGCCAGCAGCTTTAGTAGCGGGGGGTTGAAGACCCAGTACTTC. The genes are TRBV13 and TRBJ2-5, with TRBD2 matching 10 bases. Germline V gene lookup returns CDR1 PRHDT and CDR2 FYEKMQ (reference sequence). The CDR3 is made up of 15 amino acids. After removal of 3 bases from V and 6 bases from J, the junction contained 7 bases not matched to a gene.

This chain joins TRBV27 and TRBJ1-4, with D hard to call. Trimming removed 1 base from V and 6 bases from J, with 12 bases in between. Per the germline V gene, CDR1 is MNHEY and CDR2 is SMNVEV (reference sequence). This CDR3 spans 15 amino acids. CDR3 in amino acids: CASSLYGRGDEKLFF. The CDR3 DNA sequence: TGTGCCAGCAGTTTATACGGGCGGGGAGATGAAAAACTGTTTTTT.

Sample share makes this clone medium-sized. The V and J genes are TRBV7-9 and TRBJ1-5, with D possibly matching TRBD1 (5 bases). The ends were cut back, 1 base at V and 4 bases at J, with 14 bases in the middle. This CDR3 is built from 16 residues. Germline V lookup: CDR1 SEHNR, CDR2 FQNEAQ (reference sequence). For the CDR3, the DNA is TGTGCCAGCAGCTTAGATGGCGCAGGGTGGAATCAGCCCCAGCATTTT. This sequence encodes CASSLDGAGWNQPQHF.

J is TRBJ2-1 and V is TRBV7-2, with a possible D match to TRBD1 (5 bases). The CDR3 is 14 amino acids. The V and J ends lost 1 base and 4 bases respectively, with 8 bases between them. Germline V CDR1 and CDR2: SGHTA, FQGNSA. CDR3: CASSLEQGYNEQFF. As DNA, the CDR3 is TGTGCCAGCAGCTTAGAGCAGGGATACAATGAGCAGTTCTTC.

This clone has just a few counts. The CDR3 nucleotides are TGTGCCAGCAGCTCTTCTAGCGGGGGTCGGGATACGCAGTATTTT. Protein: CASSSSSGGRDTQYF. V and J are TRBV4-2 and TRBJ2-3, with 10 bases fitting TRBD2. Germline loops: CDR1 LGHNA, CDR2 YNFKEQ. The length of the CDR3 is 15 residues. V was pared by 5 bases and J by 6 bases, with 8 bases of the junction left unmatched.

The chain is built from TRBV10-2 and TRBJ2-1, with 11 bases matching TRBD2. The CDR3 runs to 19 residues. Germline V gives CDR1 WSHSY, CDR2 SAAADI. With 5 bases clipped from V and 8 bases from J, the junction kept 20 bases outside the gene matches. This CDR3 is CASSIAGTSGPGRSDEQFF. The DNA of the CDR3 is TGCGCCAGCAGTATTGCCGGGACTAGCGGCCCGGGCCGTTCAGATGAGCAGTTCTTC.

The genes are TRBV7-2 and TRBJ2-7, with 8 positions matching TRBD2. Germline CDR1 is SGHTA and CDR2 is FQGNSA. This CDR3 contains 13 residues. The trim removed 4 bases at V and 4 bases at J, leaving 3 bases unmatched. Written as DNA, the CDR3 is TGTGCCAGCAGCTCCCCGGGGGGGTACGAGCAGTACTTC. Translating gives CASSSPGGYEQYF.

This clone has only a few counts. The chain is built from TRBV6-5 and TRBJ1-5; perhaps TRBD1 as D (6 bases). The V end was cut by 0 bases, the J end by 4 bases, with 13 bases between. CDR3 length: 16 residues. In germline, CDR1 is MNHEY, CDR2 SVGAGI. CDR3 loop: CASSYSGGGGNQPQHF. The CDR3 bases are TGTGCCAGCAGTTACTCGGGCGGGGGCGGTAATCAGCCCCAGCATTTT.

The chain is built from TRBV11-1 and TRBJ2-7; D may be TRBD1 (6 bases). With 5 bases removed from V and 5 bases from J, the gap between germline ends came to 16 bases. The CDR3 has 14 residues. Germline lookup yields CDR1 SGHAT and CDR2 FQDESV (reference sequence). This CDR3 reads CASSAKGVRNEQYF. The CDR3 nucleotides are TGTGCCAGCAGCGCAAAGGGGGTAAGGAACGAGCAGTACTTC.

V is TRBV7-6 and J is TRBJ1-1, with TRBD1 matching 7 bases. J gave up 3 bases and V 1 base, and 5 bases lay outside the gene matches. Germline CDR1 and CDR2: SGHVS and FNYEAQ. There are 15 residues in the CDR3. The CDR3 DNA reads TGTGCCAGCAGCTTAGGGGGACAGCCTTACACTGAAGCTTTCTTT. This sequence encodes CASSLGGQPYTEAFF.

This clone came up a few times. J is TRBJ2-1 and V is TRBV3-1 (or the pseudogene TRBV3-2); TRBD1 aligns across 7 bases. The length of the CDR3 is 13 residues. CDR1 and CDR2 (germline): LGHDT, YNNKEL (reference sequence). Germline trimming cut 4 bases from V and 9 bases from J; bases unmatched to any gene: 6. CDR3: CASSRTAGGEQFF. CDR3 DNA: TGTGCCAGCAGCCGGACAGCAGGGGGTGAGCAGTTCTTC.

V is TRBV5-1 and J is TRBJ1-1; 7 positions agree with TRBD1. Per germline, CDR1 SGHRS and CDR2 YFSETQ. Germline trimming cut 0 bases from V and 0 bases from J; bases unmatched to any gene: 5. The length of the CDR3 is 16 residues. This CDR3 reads CASSLAAGGLNTEAFF. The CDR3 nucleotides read TGCGCCAGCAGCTTGGCGGCAGGGGGTTTGAACACTGAAGCTTTCTTT.

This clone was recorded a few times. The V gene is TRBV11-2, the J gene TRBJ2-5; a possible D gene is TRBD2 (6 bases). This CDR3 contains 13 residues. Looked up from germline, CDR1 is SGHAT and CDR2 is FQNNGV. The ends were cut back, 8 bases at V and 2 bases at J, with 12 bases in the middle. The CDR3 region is CASLEGLQETQYF. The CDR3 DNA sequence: TGTGCCAGCTTGGAGGGGCTGCAAGAGACCCAGTACTTC. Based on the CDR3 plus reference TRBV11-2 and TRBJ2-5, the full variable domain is EAGVAQSPRYKIIEKRQSVAFWCNPISGHATLYWYQQILGQGPKLLIQFQNNGVVDDSQLPKDRFSAERLKGVDSTLKIQPAKLEDSAVYLCASLEGLQETQYFGPGTRLLVL.

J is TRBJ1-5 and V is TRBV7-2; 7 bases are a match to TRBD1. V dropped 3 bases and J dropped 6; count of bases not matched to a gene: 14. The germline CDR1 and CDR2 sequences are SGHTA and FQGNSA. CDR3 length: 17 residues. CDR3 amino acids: CASSLPAGGGQGQPQHF. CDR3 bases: TGTGCCAGCAGCTTGCCCGCGGGAGGGGGCCAGGGTCAGCCCCAGCATTTT.

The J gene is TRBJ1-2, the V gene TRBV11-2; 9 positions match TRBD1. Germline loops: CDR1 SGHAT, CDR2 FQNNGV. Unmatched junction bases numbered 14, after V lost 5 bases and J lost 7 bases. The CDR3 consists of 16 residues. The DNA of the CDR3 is TGTGCCAGCAGCCCGGTAACAGGGGGCGCAGGCTTTGGCTACACCTTC. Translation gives CASSPVTGGAGFGYTF.

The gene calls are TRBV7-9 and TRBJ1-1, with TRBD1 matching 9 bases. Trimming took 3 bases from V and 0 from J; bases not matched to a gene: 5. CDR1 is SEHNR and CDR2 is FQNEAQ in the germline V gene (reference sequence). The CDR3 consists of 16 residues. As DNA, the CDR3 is TGTGCCAGCAGCTTCGGGACAGGGCTGATGAACACTGAAGCTTTCTTT. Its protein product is CASSFGTGLMNTEAFF.

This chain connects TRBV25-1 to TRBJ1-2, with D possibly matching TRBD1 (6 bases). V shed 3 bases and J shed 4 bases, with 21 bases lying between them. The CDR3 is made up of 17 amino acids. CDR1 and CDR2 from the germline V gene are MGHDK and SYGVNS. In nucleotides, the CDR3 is TGTGCCAGCAGTGAGGGGGGGCGCCCCGGACCAACCTATGGCTACACCTTC. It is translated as CASSEGGRPGPTYGYTF.

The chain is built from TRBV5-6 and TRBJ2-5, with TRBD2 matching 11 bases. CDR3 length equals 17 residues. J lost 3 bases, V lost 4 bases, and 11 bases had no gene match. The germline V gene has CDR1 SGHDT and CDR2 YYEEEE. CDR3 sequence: CASSTWTSGREKETQYF. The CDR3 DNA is TGTGCCAGCAGCACCTGGACTAGCGGGCGGGAAAAAGAGACCCAGTACTTC.

Here the CDR3 DNA reads TGCGCCAGCAGTTATTACCGGGACAGGGGGCTCGGTGAGCAGTTCTTC. This encodes CASSYYRDRGLGEQFF. This chain links TRBV10-1 with TRBJ2-1; TRBD1 matches at 12 bases. This CDR3 contains 16 residues. With V trimmed by 5 bases and J by 9 bases, 11 bases remained unmatched. Germline CDR1 reads WNHNN; CDR2 reads SYGVQD (reference sequence).